The 5 T cell receptor beta chains given below trace back to one sample, sequenced in a study of CD8 T cells in ankylosing spondylitis (dated by TCRdb to about 2017). What the research found in general, with its limitations: Blood from ankylosing spondylitis patients appeared to be characterized by a TCR beta motif made up of several highly homologous amino acid variants.

The library was produced with 5' RACE. The sequencer listed for this sample is Illumina HiSeq 2500. The raw public data were reprocessed by TCRdb itself: fastp quality trimming at Q25, MiXCR clonotype calling, in-frame beta chains only. CDR3 protein duplicates are merged, each entry listing the most common genes and DNA. The sample data list roughly 440,000 distinct CDR3 sequences, and under 20% of these were observed just once. The top ten constitute approximately 1% of the sample. The antigens of these receptors remain unknown. The specimen sequenced was blood, either unsorted or a sorted T cell fraction (not recorded which). The receptors were sampled from a male donor with ankylosing spondylitis.

This chain uses TRBV5-1 with TRBJ2-7, with TRBD1 matching 8 bases. CDR1 is SGHRS, CDR2 YFSETQ, per germline. The V segment lost 2 bases and the J segment 7 bases; nucleotides outside the gene matches: 8. CDR3 length: 14 residues. For the CDR3, the DNA is TGCGCCAGCAGCTTCATTCAGGGGGCGCAAGAGCAGTACTTC. As protein: CASSFIQGAQEQYF.

V gene TRBV11-1 combines with J gene TRBJ1-2; weak D call: TRBD1 (5 bases). The CDR3 is 12 amino acids. Trimming stripped 8 bases from V and 3 bases from J, with 10 bases between. Germline V lookup: CDR1 SGHAT, CDR2 FQDESV (reference sequence). The CDR3 loop is CASPDSDYGYTF. The CDR3 DNA sequence: TGTGCCAGCCCCGACAGTGACTATGGCTACACCTTC.

In this sample, this clonotype turned up a few times. The chain carries TRBV5-1 and TRBJ2-3, with no clear D. Germline V gene data show CDR1 as SGHRS and CDR2 as YFSETQ. The CDR3 runs to 15 residues. With 2 bases removed from V and 0 bases from J, the gap between germline ends came to 10 bases. CDR3 nucleotides: TGCGCCAGCAGCTTCGGGTTCATGAGCACAGATACGCAGTATTTT. It encodes CASSFGFMSTDTQYF.

About this clonotype itself: The junction departs from germline at one end; a sequencing error may be responsible. The chain joins TRBV5-1 to TRBJ2-5; no clear D. The CDR3 covers 15 residues. Germline lookup yields CDR1 SGHRS and CDR2 YFSETQ. The CDR3 loop reads CACSKGPTGRETQYF. CDR3 in DNA: TGCGCCTGCAGCAAAGGGCCGACTGGCCGAGAGACCCAGTACTTC.

Only a few counts were recorded for this clonotype. The chain has TRBV20-1 and TRBJ1-4; a possible D gene is TRBD1 (6 bases). This CDR3 spans 15 amino acids. The V end lost 3 bases, the J end lost 4 bases, and 15 bases lay between the germline ends. Germline CDR1 and CDR2: DFQATT and SNEGSKA (reference sequence). The chain's CDR3 is CSASPGTIRNEKLFF. The CDR3 coding sequence is TGCAGTGCTAGCCCTGGGACAATCCGTAATGAAAAACTGTTTTTT.